The entry that follows covers one TCR beta chain sequence. Its antigen is undetermined. This sample is drawn from a study of shared clonotypes between healthy human individuals. For the study at large: The study drew on a couple of women and a few men aged 18 to 49 as donors.

Using immunoSEQ multiplex PCR, the repertoire was profiled, and TCRdb retains in-frame clones only, with some absent. The table has some 980,000 clones, 70% to 85% seen once; the top ten hold over 1.3%. Donors were Caucasian adults residing in Nashville, Tennessee, USA. Notes on the study in general: Generally, estimated richness proved larger in naive subsets than it did in memory subsets. Sample collection involved blood only; tissue repertoires are likely different.

The specimen sequenced was memory CD4+ T cells sorted from blood. Subset specified: CD45RA-negative fraction. The sequence came from a man aged 18 to 30 in good health.

The CDR3: CASSYSGGSSNYGYTF. The DNA of the CDR3 is TGTGCCAGCAGTTACTCGGGGGGCAGTTCTAACTATGGCTACACCTTC. The V gene is TRBV6-5, the J gene TRBJ1-2; maybe TRBD1 (6 bases). V was pared by 0 bases and J by 0 bases, with 11 bases between. In germline, CDR1 is MNHEY, CDR2 SVGAGI. The CDR3 has 16 amino acids.